This TCR beta chain derives from a study of response to subunit inactivated influenza vaccine. Overall study findings and caveats: The authors suggested that few new T cells are recruited per seasonal influenza vaccination.

V gave up 6 bases and J gave up 5 bases; unmatched junction bases: 1. The germline V gene has CDR1 SQVTM and CDR2 ANQGSEA. The CDR3 is made up of 12 amino acids. This clonotype has just a few counts. As yet, its antigen is unknown. From the RT-PCR reads, TCRdb called clonotypes with MiXCR, one entry per CDR3 protein. Counted here are around 320,000 distinct CDR3 sequences, approximately 21% occurring once; the ten biggest clones make up 10% to 13%. The source was PBMCs from blood, collected 21 months after vaccination. This TCR was sampled from a man aged 45-69 years who received an inactivated influenza vaccine. J is TRBJ1-5 and V is TRBV29-1, with 10 nucleotides matching TRBD1. CDR3 amino acids: CSVGTGDQPQHF. CDR3 sequence (DNA): TGCAGCGTAGGGACAGGGGATCAGCCCCAGCATTTT.